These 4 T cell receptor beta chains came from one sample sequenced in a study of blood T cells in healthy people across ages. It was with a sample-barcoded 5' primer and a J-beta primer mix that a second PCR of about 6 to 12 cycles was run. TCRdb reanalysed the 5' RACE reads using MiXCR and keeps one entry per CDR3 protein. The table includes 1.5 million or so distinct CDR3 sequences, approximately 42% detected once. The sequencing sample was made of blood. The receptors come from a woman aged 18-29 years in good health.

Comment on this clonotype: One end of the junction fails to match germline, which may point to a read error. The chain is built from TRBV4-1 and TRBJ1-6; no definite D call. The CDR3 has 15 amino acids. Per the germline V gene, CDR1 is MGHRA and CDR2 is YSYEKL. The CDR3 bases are TGCGCCAGCAGCCAAGTCGCAGGCTATATTTCACCCCTCCACTTT. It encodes CASSQVAGYISPLHF.

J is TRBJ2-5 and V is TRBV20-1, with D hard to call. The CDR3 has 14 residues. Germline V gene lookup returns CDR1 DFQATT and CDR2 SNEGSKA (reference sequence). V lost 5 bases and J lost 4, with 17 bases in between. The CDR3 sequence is CSAPSRPVGETQYF. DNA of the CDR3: TGCAGTGCTCCCTCGCGCCCGGTAGGAGAGACCCAGTACTTC.

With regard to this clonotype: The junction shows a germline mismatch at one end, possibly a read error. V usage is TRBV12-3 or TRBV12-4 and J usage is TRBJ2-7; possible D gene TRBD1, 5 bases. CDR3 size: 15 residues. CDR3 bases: TGTGCCAGCAGGTTAGGTGTGCAGGGTAACTACGAGCAGTACTTC. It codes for CASRLGVQGNYEQYF.

The chain's CDR3 is CASSWGTSGRNEQFF. The CDR3 DNA reads as TGTGCCAGCAGTTGGGGGACTAGCGGGAGAAATGAGCAGTTCTTC. The chain combines TRBV27 with TRBJ2-1; 14 bases agree with TRBD2. Per the germline V gene, CDR1 is MNHEY and CDR2 is SMNVEV (reference sequence). After removal of 4 bases from V and 7 bases from J, the junction contained 3 bases not matched to a gene. The CDR3 length is 15 residues.